This paragraph reports one T cell receptor beta chain. What antigen it recognizes has not been identified. Relative to the germline gene, one junction end is altered; a read error may explain this. These data belong to a study of tumor and adjacent non-tumor tissue in lung cancer (dated by TCRdb to between 2017 and 2018). At the level of the whole study: By cancer type, the cohort comprised 12 adenocarcinoma patients, 2 squamous cell carcinoma patients and 1 small cell lung cancer patient. The roughly 15 enrolled patients, of whom around 10 were men and 5 were women, were aged about 30 to 80 years and were diagnosed with TNM stage I to III disease. A total of some 130,000,000 productive TCRbeta reads were generated by sequencing, corresponding to an average of around 3.8 million reads per sample. Bulk TCRbeta repertoires were compared between lung tumor tissue and matched distant non-tumor lung tissue obtained from roughly 16 lung cancer patients. A few dozen paired specimens, one tumor and one normal lung sample per patient, were profiled by TCRbeta CDR3 sequencing.

What the work shows at the level of the full study, not this receptor alone: Only roughly 16 patients were in the cohort, and the authors stated that larger samples and more detailed clinical data are needed. A significantly larger cumulative share of the repertoire was made up by the top 100 clones in normal lung than in tumor tissue. Neither the sequencing platform nor unique molecular identifiers are named or mentioned anywhere in the methods. Tumor tissue showed significantly higher TCR diversity (inverse Simpson) than normal lung tissue, at 431.37 vs 166.20 (P = 0.0075, Mann-Whitney U test). Younger patients had significantly higher TCR diversity, and higher tumor TCR diversity was associated with shorter overall and disease-free survival. Because peripheral blood was not sequenced, blood TCRbeta repertoires in the lung cancer patients of the study were not examined.

RNA was isolated from bulk, unsorted tissue, and RNA quality was assessed with a NanoDrop ND-1000 and an Agilent 2100. The donors were newly diagnosed lung cancer patients admitted for thoracic surgery in China from August to November 2014 who had not received prior chemotherapy. Patients with previous radiotherapy or chemotherapy, or with another concurrent cancer, were excluded from the study. Pieces of surgical tissue measuring about 1-2 cm3 were kept in RNAlater solution and stored at -80 degrees C until use. Library prep was done by multiplex PCR. Sequenced using an Illumina HiSeq 2500. TCRbeta libraries were constructed through three rounds of nested PCR with primers (Table S4) according to protocols adapted from ARM-PCR. Before sequencing, PCR products of 200-500 bp were cut from the gel and purified using the QIAquick gel extraction kit. The study's own analysis went as follows. Reads were cleaned using Trimmomatic, were merged into complete CDR3 sequences using FLASH, and were assigned to V(D)J germline segments using MiTCR. VDJtools was used to compute clonal diversity as the inverse Simpson's index. In-frame sequences lacking a premature stop codon were counted as productive reads. TCRdb handled the public reads itself, with Q25 trimming in fastp and clone calling in MiXCR, and kept productive beta chains. CDR3 protein duplicates are merged, each entry listing the most common genes and DNA. TCRdb, rather than the study authors, made the V and J calls. Within this sample are about 68,000 distinct CDR3 sequences, with 55% to 75% of them counted one time only. Together, the top ten hold just over 20% of the sample.

The germline V gene (reference sequence) sets CDR1 to SGHNT and CDR2 to YYREEE. Measured from the cysteine to the phenylalanine, the CDR3 is 13 residues long. The sequence is cut down to CDR3 DNA, 39 bases in frame from base 1. This TCR was sampled from a man aged 50 or older with non-small cell lung cancer. The sequence joins TRBV5-4 to TRBJ1-1, with the D gene uncertain. Sequenced material: lung tumor tissue. The CDR3 protein sequence reads: CASSLDQNIEAFF. The DNA is TGTGCCAGCAGCCTGGACCAGAACATTGAAGCTTTCTTC.